The 22 T cell receptor beta chains presented below share a single source sample, sequenced in a study of identical twins. MiXCR was run by TCRdb on the 5' RACE reads, yielding one entry per CDR3 protein. The sample lists hundreds of thousands of distinct CDR3 sequences; approximately 13% were seen once. The sample also formed part of further work on yellow fever vaccine responses in identical twins.

Sequenced sample: CD8+ T cells sorted from blood. These TCRs come from a woman aged 18-30 years in good health.

The chain joins TRBV7-8 to TRBJ1-1; tentative D call: TRBD1 (6 bases). This CDR3 is built from 13 residues. V gave up 4 bases and J gave up 7 bases, with 13 bases separating them. Germline V gives CDR1 SGHVS, CDR2 FQNEAQ. The CDR3 bases are TGTGCCAGCAGCTACTCCCGGGACATTGAAGCTTTCTTT. It specifies CASSYSRDIEAFF.

This clonotype was detected only a few times. CDR3 residues: CASSLRVQGQMGDTQYF. The CDR3 DNA follows: TGTGCCAGCAGCTTAAGGGTTCAGGGACAGATGGGGGATACGCAGTATTTT. The chain has TRBV7-3 and TRBJ2-3; TRBD1 aligns across 7 bases. V lost 1 base to trimming and J lost 6 bases; unmatched junction nucleotides: 13. Germline assignment: CDR1 SGHTA and CDR2 FQGTGA. CDR3 length: 17 amino acids.

The chain links TRBV2 to TRBJ2-7; D remains ambiguous. Germline CDR1 is SNHLY and CDR2 is FYNNEI. V dropped 6 bases and J dropped 1 base, with 4 bases sitting between them. The CDR3 runs 11 residues. This CDR3 is CASSQSYEQYV. The DNA of the CDR3 is TGTGCCAGCAGCCAATCCTACGAGCAGTACGTC.

This clonotype has just a few counts. V gene TRBV28 combines with J gene TRBJ2-7, with TRBD2 matching 14 bases. CDR1 is MDHEN, CDR2 SYDVKM, per germline. V lost 5 bases, J lost 5 bases, and 5 bases stayed unmatched. This CDR3 region has 15 residues. The CDR3 sequence is CASSLGTSGSNEQYF. The CDR3 DNA sequence: TGTGCCAGCAGTCTTGGGACTAGCGGGAGTAACGAGCAGTACTTC.

The J gene is TRBJ2-3, the V gene TRBV20-1; a possible D gene is TRBD1 (5 bases). The length of the CDR3 is 13 residues. Germline V gene data show CDR1 as DFQATT and CDR2 as SNEGSKA (reference sequence). V gave up 2 bases and J gave up 2 bases, with 8 bases separating them. CDR3 DNA sequence: TGCAGTGCTAGACCGGACAACACAGATACGCAGTATTTT. It encodes CSARPDNTDTQYF.

CDR3 in DNA: TGCGCCAGCAGCCACCAGGGGGGGAATGAGCAGTTCTTC. Translation gives CASSHQGGNEQFF. The rearrangement joins TRBV4-1 to TRBJ2-1; either TRBD1 or TRBD2 may fit D (7 bases each). Trimming removed 3 bases at V and 7 bases at J, with 10 bases between. CDR1 and CDR2 from the germline V gene are MGHRA and YSYEKL. The length of the CDR3 is 13 residues.

The rearrangement links TRBV29-1 to TRBJ2-7; 7 bases line up with TRBD1. V lost 3 bases to trimming and J lost 5 bases; unmatched junction nucleotides: 10. The CDR3 contains 14 residues. The germline gives CDR1 SQVTM, CDR2 ANQGSEA. This chain's CDR3 is CSVERKGARDEQYF. CDR3 DNA: TGCAGCGTTGAGCGGAAGGGGGCTAGGGACGAGCAGTACTTC.

This clonotype appeared a few times. J is TRBJ1-6 and V is TRBV6-2 or TRBV6-3; possibly TRBD1 for D (5 bases). V shed 11 bases and J shed 6 bases, with 14 bases lying between them. The CDR3 runs 13 residues. Germline CDR1 reads MNHEY; CDR2 reads SVGEGT. The DNA of the CDR3 is TGTGCCTCCACGAAGGGGACTAATTCACCCCTCCACTTT. This codes for CASTKGTNSPLHF.

In its sample, this clonotype was seen a few times. The chain links TRBV7-8 to TRBJ1-5; D is undetermined. This CDR3 is 18 amino acids long. Trimming stripped 4 bases from V and 5 bases from J, with 24 bases between. The germline V gene has CDR1 SGHVS and CDR2 FQNEAQ. Here the CDR3 reads CASSYDPSDGRPDQPQHF. CDR3 coding DNA: TGTGCCAGCAGCTACGACCCGTCGGACGGACGCCCGGATCAGCCCCAGCATTTT.

This clonotype was picked up many times. V gene TRBV12-3 or TRBV12-4 combines with J gene TRBJ2-4, with 7 bases identical to TRBD1. The J segment lost 0 bases and the V segment lost 7 bases, leaving 6 bases of the junction unmatched. The CDR3 extends over 15 amino acids. CDR3 in DNA: TGTGCCAGCACTGGACAGGTCCTAGCCAAAAACATTCAGTACTTC. Translated: CASTGQVLAKNIQYF.

The chain employs TRBV20-1 and TRBJ2-7; D perhaps matches TRBD1 (5 bases). The germline V gene encodes CDR1 DFQATT and CDR2 SNEGSKA (reference sequence). The CDR3 contains 14 residues. V lost 4 bases, J lost 0 bases, and 13 bases lay in between. CDR3 loop: CSANTGPSSYEQYV. The CDR3 coding sequence is TGCAGTGCTAATACAGGTCCAAGCTCCTACGAGCAGTACGTC.

V usage is TRBV3-1 and J usage is TRBJ2-7; 7 bases map to TRBD1. CDR3 length equals 15 residues. Germline lookup yields CDR1 LGHDT and CDR2 YNNKEL (reference sequence). Unmatched junction bases numbered 9, after V lost 2 bases and J lost 5 bases. CDR3 coding DNA: TGTGCCAGCAGCCAAACAGGGGCCTCTCTCGACGAGCAGTACTTC. As protein: CASSQTGASLDEQYF.

This clonotype was found a few times. This chain joins TRBV21-1 and TRBJ2-7. TRBV21-1 is recorded as a pseudogene. The CDR3 has 13 residues. The CDR3 nucleotides are TGTGCCAGCAGCGACCCCATGGCCTACGAGCAGTACTTC. Its translation is CASSDPMAYEQYF.

This chain connects TRBV5-6 to TRBJ1-6; D is ambiguous. Germline V CDR1 and CDR2: SGHDT, YYEEEE. Deletions cut 5 bases from V and 7 bases from J, with 10 bases between. CDR3 length: 13 amino acids. CDR3 sequence: CASRLAGNSPLHF. CDR3 bases: TGTGCCAGCAGGTTAGCAGGAAATTCACCCCTCCACTTT.

The chain couples TRBV2 to TRBJ2-1, with 7 bases matching TRBD2. From germline, CDR1 is SNHLY and CDR2 FYNNEI. The trim removed 7 bases at V and 5 bases at J, leaving 11 bases unmatched. The CDR3 runs 15 residues. The CDR3: CASKEPGTTHNEQFF. CDR3 sequence (DNA): TGTGCCAGCAAGGAACCCGGGACTACCCACAATGAGCAGTTCTTC.

The gene calls are TRBV20-1 and TRBJ2-1, with D possibly TRBD1 on 6 matching bases. V lost 0 bases and J 2 bases, leaving 17 bases between the germline ends. This CDR3 is built from 17 residues. Germline lookup yields CDR1 DFQATT and CDR2 SNEGSKA (reference sequence). The CDR3 nucleotides are TGCAGTGCTAGAGATGTGTTTCTTAAGGGGGCCTACAATGAGCAGTTCTTC. Its translation is CSARDVFLKGAYNEQFF.

This clonotype was recorded many times. The chain has TRBV19 and TRBJ2-1, with 7 bases identical to TRBD2. The V segment lost 3 bases and the J segment 2 bases; nucleotides outside the gene matches: 4. Germline CDR1 LNHDA, CDR2 SQIVND (reference sequence). There are 15 residues in the CDR3. CDR3 region: CASSMEGLAYNEQFF. In DNA, the CDR3 is TGTGCCAGTAGTATGGAAGGACTAGCCTACAATGAGCAGTTCTTC.

This clonotype showed up many times. The V gene is TRBV7-9, the J gene TRBJ2-7; D remains ambiguous. Germline CDR1 reads SEHNR; CDR2 reads FQNEAQ (reference sequence). V was trimmed by 1 base and J by 2 bases, leaving 9 bases between them. CDR3 length: 14 residues. The CDR3 sequence: CASSLVLFPYEQYF. The CDR3 DNA reads TGTGCCAGCAGCTTAGTGCTATTCCCCTACGAGCAGTACTTC.

This clonotype was seen more than once but under ten times. V usage is TRBV5-1 and J usage is TRBJ2-1, with D hard to call. The CDR3 sequence is 11 residues long. CDR1 is SGHRS and CDR2 is YFSETQ in the germline V gene. Trimming removed 2 bases at V and 9 bases at J, with 6 bases between. The CDR3 DNA sequence: TGCGCCAGCAGCTTTCCCGGTGAGCAGTTCTTC. This codes for CASSFPGEQFF. The full variable domain, rest sourced from reference TRBV5-1 and TRBJ2-1, is KAGVTQTPRYLIKTRGQQVTLSCSPISGHRSVSWYQQTPGQGLQFLFEYFSETQRNKGNFPGRFSGRQFSNSRSEMNVSTLELGDSALYLCASSFPGEQFFGPGTRLTVL.

The gene calls are TRBV28 and TRBJ2-3; 11 nucleotides align to TRBD2. From germline, CDR1 is MDHEN and CDR2 SYDVKM. The CDR3 is made up of 17 amino acids. With V trimmed by 4 bases and J by 0 bases, 6 bases remained unmatched. In DNA form, the CDR3 reads TGTGCCAGCAGTTCCTATACTAGCGGGGGTAGCACAGATACGCAGTATTTT. Its protein is CASSSYTSGGSTDTQYF. The variable domain in full, completed from reference TRBV28 and TRBJ2-3, reads DVKVTQSSRYLVKRTGEKVFLECVQDMDHENMFWYRQDPGLGLRLIYFSYDVKMKEKGDIPEGYSVSREKKERFSLILESASTNQTSMYLCASSSYTSGGSTDTQYFGPGTRLTVL.

In its sample, this clonotype was seen a few times. The gene calls are TRBV11-2 and TRBJ2-7, with TRBD1 matching 8 bases. The germline gives CDR1 SGHAT, CDR2 FQNNGV. J gave up 7 bases and V 4 bases, and 9 bases lay outside the gene matches. The CDR3 is made up of 14 amino acids. The CDR3 loop reads CASSSGTGLFEQYV. Written as DNA, the CDR3 is TGTGCCAGCAGCTCCGGGACAGGACTTTTTGAGCAGTACGTC.

This chain connects TRBV20-1 to TRBJ1-2; D is unresolved. The V end lost 3 bases, the J end lost 6 bases, and 8 bases lay between the germline ends. Germline CDR1 DFQATT, CDR2 SNEGSKA (reference sequence). The CDR3 totals 11 residues. The DNA of the CDR3 is TGCAGTGCTAGTGGAAGTCATGGCTACACCTTC. This sequence encodes CSASGSHGYTF.